These T cell receptor beta chains were read from a single sample in a study of T cell repertoires in cytomegalovirus infection. Each CDR3 protein gets one entry after TCRdb re-called the reads with MiXCR. The sample has some 390,000 distinct CDR3 sequences; over 15% are singletons. Sequencing used PBMCs. These receptors were collected from a human donor in good health (CMV status not recorded). Some clones in this sample may be carry-over from other donors' samples. Each CDR3 is given with its conserved first and last residue. A D gene is named only where the DNA matches it firmly. Size values are once, few and many counts, or a class for expanded clones, and some rows have none.

abundance | len | j_gene | d_gene | v_gene | CDR3aa | CDR3nt
many | 15 | TRBJ1-3 | - | TRBV7-9 | CASSSQGNSGNTIYF | TGTGCCAGCAGCTCACAGGGAAACTCTGGAAACACCATATATTTT
few | 15 | TRBJ1-2 | - | TRBV10-3 | CAISDWEDPFYGYTF | TGTGCCATCAGTGATTGGGAGGACCCTTTCTATGGCTACACCTTC
many | 15 | TRBJ2-3 | TRBD1 | TRBV7-9 | CAIGAGRTGPDTQYF | TGTGCCATCGGGGCCGGGCGGACAGGACCAGATACGCAGTATTTT
few | 14 | TRBJ2-7 | - | TRBV7-6 | CASSLGGGLWEQYF | TGTGCCAGCAGCTTGGGTGGGGGCTTGTGGGAGCAGTACTTC
many | 16 | TRBJ2-1 | TRBD2 | TRBV19 | CASSELAGERNNEQFF | TGTGCCAGTAGTGAACTAGCGGGGGAACGGAACAATGAGCAGTTCTTC
few | 13 | TRBJ1-1 | TRBD1 | TRBV20-1 | CSAARSNRGSAFF | TGCAGTGCCGCGAGGTCTAACAGGGGAAGCGCTTTCTTT
few | 18 | TRBJ2-1 | TRBD2 | TRBV11-2 | CASNRDPDGGRGLNEQFF | TGTGCCAGCAACAGAGATCCAGACGGGGGACGGGGACTAAATGAGCAGTTCTTC
- | 14 | TRBJ2-1 | TRBD2 | TRBV12-3/TRBV12-4 | CASSFAGGLEEQFF | TGTGCCAGCAGTTTTGCGGGGGGATTAGAGGAGCAGTTCTTC
many | 13 | TRBJ2-3 | - | TRBV7-9 | CASSSGIGDTQYF | TGTGCCAGCAGCTCTGGGATCGGAGATACGCAGTATTTT
- | 12 | TRBJ2-1 | - | TRBV20-1 | CYVGGTNNEQFF | TGCTACGTGGGGGGAACGAACAATGAGCAGTTCTTC
- | 14 | TRBJ1-1 | - | TRBV24-1 | CATSDLNRGHGAFF | TGTGCCACCAGTGATTTGAACAGAGGACATGGAGCTTTCTTT
- | 13 | TRBJ2-3 | - | TRBV28 | CASSSIQGIAQYF | TGTGCCAGCAGTTCTATCCAGGGAATTGCGCAGTATTTT
many | 14 | TRBJ1-2 | TRBD1 | TRBV12-3/TRBV12-4 | CASRVDRGDYGYTF | TGTGCCAGCAGGGTAGACAGGGGGGACTATGGCTACACCTTC
many | 12 | TRBJ1-4 | - | TRBV12-3/TRBV12-4 | CASSREGEKLFF | TGTGCCAGCAGCCGGGAAGGTGAAAAACTGTTTTTT
- | 14 | TRBJ2-5 | - | TRBV20-1 | CSASMGLVQETQYF | TGCAGTGCTAGTATGGGATTGGTCCAAGAGACCCAGTACTTC
many | 17 | TRBJ2-1 | TRBD1 | TRBV7-8 | CASSLRDRVSSGNEQFF | TGTGCCAGCAGCCTGAGGGACAGGGTCTCTTCTGGAAATGAGCAGTTCTTC
- | 16 | TRBJ2-1 | - | TRBV7-6 | CASSPGGGSSYNEQFF | TGTGCCAGCAGCCCCGGGGGCGGGAGCTCCTACAATGAGCAGTTCTTC
few | 16 | TRBJ2-1 | TRBD1 | TRBV2 | CASSSYRQGVVNEQFF | TGTGCCAGCAGTTCATACCGACAGGGAGTAGTCAATGAGCAGTTCTTC
- | 12 | TRBJ1-1 | - | TRBV6-5 | CASTNFPGPAFF | TGTGCCAGCACCAATTTCCCGGGGCCAGCTTTCTTT
- | 14 | TRBJ2-1 | TRBD2 | TRBV6-2/TRBV6-3 | CATDRPGLAGEQFF | TGTGCCACCGACCGCCCGGGACTAGCGGGTGAGCAGTTCTTC
many | 14 | TRBJ2-5 | - | TRBV6-1 | CASTQLGYQETQYF | TGTGCCAGCACCCAATTGGGGTACCAAGAGACCCAGTACTTC
few | 11 | TRBJ2-7 | - | TRBV12-3/TRBV12-4 | CASSGGSEQYF | TGTGCCAGCAGTGGGGGGAGCGAGCAGTACTTC
- | 14 | TRBJ2-1 | - | TRBV2 | CASSEGRNFHEQFF | TGTGCCAGCAGTGAAGGGCGGAACTTCCATGAGCAGTTCTTC
many | 16 | TRBJ2-5 | - | TRBV7-2 | CASSISFGSGQETQYF | TGTGCCAGCAGCATATCATTTGGGAGTGGGCAAGAGACCCAGTACTTC
many | 15 | TRBJ2-7 | - | TRBV6-5 | CASSYSSGAGNEQYF | TGTGCCAGCAGTTACTCGTCGGGTGCTGGGAACGAGCAGTACTTC
- | 14 | TRBJ2-3 | TRBD2 | TRBV2 | CASSDAGDTDTQYF | TGTGCCAGCAGCGATGCGGGGGACACAGATACGCAGTATTTT
- | 16 | TRBJ2-7 | - | TRBV7-6 | CASSADSNLWVYEQYF | TGTGCCAGCAGCGCAGACTCGAATTTGTGGGTCTACGAGCAGTACTTC
- | 14 | TRBJ2-7 | - | TRBV11-2 | CASRLGGRIYEQYF | TGTGCCAGCAGATTAGGTGGCAGGATATACGAGCAGTACTTC
few | 12 | TRBJ1-2 | - | TRBV6-6 | CATSQGIYGYTF | TGTGCCACAAGCCAGGGGATCTATGGCTACACCTTC
- | 15 | TRBJ2-2 | TRBD1 | TRBV2 | CASSATGAWTGELFF | TGTGCCAGCAGCGCGACAGGGGCGTGGACCGGGGAGCTGTTTTTT
- | 13 | TRBJ2-6 | - | TRBV28 | CASSNPGANVLTF | TGTGCCAGCAGTAACCCTGGGGCCAACGTCCTGACTTTC
- | 13 | TRBJ1-2 | - | TRBV20-1 | CSARQPGLDGYTF | TGCAGTGCTAGACAGCCAGGCCTTGATGGCTACACCTTC
many | 14 | TRBJ2-3 | - | TRBV4-3 | CASSQDRNTDTQYF | TGCGCCAGCAGCCAAGATCGGAACACAGATACGCAGTATTTT
many | 13 | TRBJ2-3 | - | TRBV12-3/TRBV12-4 | CASSLGEADTQYF | TGTGCCAGCAGTTTAGGGGAGGCAGATACGCAGTATTTT
- | 15 | TRBJ1-4 | TRBD1 | TRBV2 | CASSDEGQGNEKLFF | TGTGCCAGCAGTGACGAGGGACAGGGGAATGAAAAACTGTTTTTT
many | 13 | TRBJ2-5 | - | TRBV7-2 | CASSLHLQETQYF | TGTGCCAGCAGCCTCCACCTACAGGAGACCCAGTACTTC
few | 15 | TRBJ1-5 | - | TRBV2 | CASSAQGSGNQPQHF | TGTGCCAGCAGTGCCCAGGGCTCGGGCAATCAGCCCCAGCATTTT
- | 14 | TRBJ2-5 | - | TRBV5-5 | CASSGRQIPETQYF | TGTGCCAGCAGCGGCCGCCAAATTCCGGAGACCCAGTACTTC